The present TCR beta chain was sequenced within a study of T cell responses to AZD1222 COVID-19 vaccine. Findings and limits, study-wide: Mapped onto spike, vaccine-associated CD4 TCRs spanned it and were dominant at 160-218 and 743-854.

The data were produced by immunoSEQ multiplex PCR, yet TCRdb's version contains in-frame clones alone and is incomplete. The table includes roughly 160,000 clones, roughly 90% detected once. In regard to this clone: The antigen is unknown.

Germline lookup yields CDR1 MNHEY and CDR2 SVGAGI. This CDR3 has 15 residues. V was shortened by 6 bases and J by 0 bases, with 12 bases between the two germline ends. This receptor was taken from an adult who received the AZD1222 COVID-19 vaccine. The chain has TRBV6-5 and TRBJ1-5; no reliable D call. The sample consisted of peripheral blood, taken 28 days after the second AZD1222 dose. CDR3 in DNA: TGTGCCAGCAGATACAGTGGAAGTAGCAATCAGCCCCAGCATTTT. Its protein product is CASRYSGSSNQPQHF.